The clone carrying this TCR beta chain was seen just once. As yet, its antigen is unknown. The sample originates from a study of identifying expanded T cells in peripheral blood. Per the germline V gene, CDR1 is MDHEN and CDR2 is SYDVKM. The ends were cut back, 4 bases at V and 7 bases at J, with 16 bases in the middle. This CDR3 region has 14 residues. Study results and limitations: Approximately 2-week clone count variance significantly increased as total template count grew.

Using immunoSEQ multiplex PCR, the repertoire was profiled, and TCRdb retains in-frame clones only, with some absent. Of approximately 120,000 clones in the sample, about 85% were seen once. This sequence was found in a person aged 18 to 75 in good health. The sequencing sample was made of blood. This sequence joins TRBV28 and TRBJ1-2; D is unresolved. Here the CDR3 DNA reads TGTGCCAGCAGTTCCCAGACCCCGGGATCTGGCTACACCTTC. Its translation: CASSSQTPGSGYTF.